This T cell receptor (beta chain) was found in a study of cytomegalovirus exposure and HLA in healthy donors. In the PCR, 60 Vbeta and 13 Jbeta primers were used. Data came from immunoSEQ multiplex PCR; TCRdb stores just in-frame clones and leaves some out. The sample comprises about 140,000 clones, more than 70% of which are singletons, and 3.3% rests with the top ten. V was clipped by 0 bases and J by 2 bases; unmatched bases: 10. Per the germline V gene, CDR1 is SGHNT and CDR2 is YYREEE (reference sequence). The CDR3 is 18 amino acids. Overall study results and limits: A few chains tied to CMV proved CMV antigen-specific in vitro.

Concerning this clone: Its antigen is as yet unknown.

The specimen sequenced was PBMCs. V gene TRBV5-4 combines with J gene TRBJ1-3, with 8 bases matching TRBD1. This TCR came from a man aged 35 to 55 in good health and CMV-seronegative. DNA of the CDR3: TGTGCCAGCAGCTTGGTAGGACAGGGCCCTATAACTGGAAACACCATATATTTT. This codes for CASSLVGQGPITGNTIYF.